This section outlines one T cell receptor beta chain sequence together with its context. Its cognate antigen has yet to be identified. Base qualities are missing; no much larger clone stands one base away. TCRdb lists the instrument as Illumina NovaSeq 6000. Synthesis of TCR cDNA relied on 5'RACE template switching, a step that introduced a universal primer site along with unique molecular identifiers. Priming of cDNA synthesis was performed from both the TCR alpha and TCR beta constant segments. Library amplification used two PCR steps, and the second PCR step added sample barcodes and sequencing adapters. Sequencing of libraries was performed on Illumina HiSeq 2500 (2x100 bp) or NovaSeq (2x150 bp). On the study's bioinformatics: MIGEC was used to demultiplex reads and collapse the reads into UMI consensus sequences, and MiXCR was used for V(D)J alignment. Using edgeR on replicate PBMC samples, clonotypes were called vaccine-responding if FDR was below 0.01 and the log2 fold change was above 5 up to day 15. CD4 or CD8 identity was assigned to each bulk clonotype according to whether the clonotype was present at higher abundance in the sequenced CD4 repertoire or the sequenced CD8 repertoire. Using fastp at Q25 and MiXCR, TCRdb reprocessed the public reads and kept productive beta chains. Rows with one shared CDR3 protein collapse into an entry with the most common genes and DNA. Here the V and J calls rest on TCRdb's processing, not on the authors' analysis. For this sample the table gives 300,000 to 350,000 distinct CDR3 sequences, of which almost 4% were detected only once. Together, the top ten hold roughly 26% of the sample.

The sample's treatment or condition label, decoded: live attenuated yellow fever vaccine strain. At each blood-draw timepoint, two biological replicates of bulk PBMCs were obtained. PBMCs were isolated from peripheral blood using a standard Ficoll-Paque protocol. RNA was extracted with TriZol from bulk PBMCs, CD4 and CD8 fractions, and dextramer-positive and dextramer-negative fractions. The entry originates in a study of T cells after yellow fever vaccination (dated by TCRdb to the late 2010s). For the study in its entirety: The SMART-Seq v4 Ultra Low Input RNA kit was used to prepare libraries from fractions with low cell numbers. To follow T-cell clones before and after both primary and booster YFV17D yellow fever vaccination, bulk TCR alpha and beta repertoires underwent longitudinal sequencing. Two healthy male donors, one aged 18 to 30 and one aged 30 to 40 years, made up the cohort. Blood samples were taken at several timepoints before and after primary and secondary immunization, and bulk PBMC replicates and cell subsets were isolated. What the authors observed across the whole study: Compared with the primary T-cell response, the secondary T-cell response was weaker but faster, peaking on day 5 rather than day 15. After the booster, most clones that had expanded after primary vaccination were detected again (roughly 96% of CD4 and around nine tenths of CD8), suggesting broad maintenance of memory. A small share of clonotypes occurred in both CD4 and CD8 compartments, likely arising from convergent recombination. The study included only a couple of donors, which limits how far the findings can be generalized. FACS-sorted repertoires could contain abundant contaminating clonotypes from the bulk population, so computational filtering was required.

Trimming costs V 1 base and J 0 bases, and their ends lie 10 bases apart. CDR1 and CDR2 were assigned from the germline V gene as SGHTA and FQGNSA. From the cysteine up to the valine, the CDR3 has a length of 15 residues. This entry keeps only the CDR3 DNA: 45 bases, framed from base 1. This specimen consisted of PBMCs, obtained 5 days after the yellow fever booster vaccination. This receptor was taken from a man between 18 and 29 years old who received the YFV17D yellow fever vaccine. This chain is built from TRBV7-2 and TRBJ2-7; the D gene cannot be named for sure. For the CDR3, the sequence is CASSLGARSSYEQYV. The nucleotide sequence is TGTGCCAGCAGCTTAGGCGCCCGAAGCTCCTACGAGCAGTACGTC.